This TCR beta chain stems from a study of blood T cells in healthy people across ages. Study-level points and caveats: Per million T cells, the diversity of TCR beta decreased roughly linearly as age advanced.

The authors ran a second PCR of about 6 to 11 cycles using a sample-barcoded 5' primer and a J-beta primer mix. TCRdb fed the 5' RACE reads into MiXCR, producing one record per CDR3 protein. The table includes 850,000 to 950,000 distinct CDR3 sequences, 29% detected once. This clonotype was detected a few times. Its target is not known. The sequence derives from a woman older than 75 in good health. The specimen was blood.

The DNA for the CDR3 is TGTGCCAGCAGACATAGCGGGGGGGCCGGAACCGGGGAGCTGTTTTTT. It specifies CASRHSGGAGTGELFF. The chain carries TRBV7-2 and TRBJ2-2; 11 nucleotides agree with TRBD2. The J segment lost 5 bases and the V segment lost 6 bases, leaving 8 bases of the junction unmatched. The CDR3 is 16 amino acids. Germline V CDR1 and CDR2: SGHTA, FQGNSA.